The sequence of this T cell receptor (beta chain) was determined in a study of blood T cell repertoires in COVID-19. TCRdb's table, derived via immunoSEQ multiplex PCR, lists solely in-frame clones and lacks some. The top ten clones hold approximately 11% of a sample with about 180,000 clones, approximately 85% of them seen once. This CDR3 is 14 amino acids long. Trimming took 3 bases from V and 9 from J, leaving 12 bases between them. From germline, CDR1 is LNHDA and CDR2 SQIVND (reference sequence). Material: peripheral blood. The receptor's source is a human donor with active or convalescent COVID-19. The donor label of this sample is uncertain. The chain has TRBV19 and TRBJ1-6, with a tentative D call TRBD1 (5 bases). The CDR3 is CASSISRVRSPLHF. DNA of the CDR3: TGTGCCAGTAGTATTTCCAGGGTTCGTTCACCCCTCCACTTT.